One sample yielded the 8 T cell receptor beta chains listed below, sequenced in a study of cytomegalovirus exposure and HLA in healthy donors. 13 Jbeta primers and 60 Vbeta primers were used for the PCR. Sequencing used immunoSEQ multiplex PCR; TCRdb keeps in-frame clones, though not all of them. The sample lists 100,000 to 150,000 clones; about 74% were seen once. Sequencing was carried out using PBMCs. The receptors were sampled from a woman aged 45-65 years in good health and CMV-seropositive.

The chain uses TRBV5-1 and TRBJ2-6; a weak D match, TRBD2 (5 bases). Trimming stripped 4 bases from V and 0 bases from J, with 11 bases between. Germline V gene lookup returns CDR1 SGHRS and CDR2 YFSETQ. This CDR3 is built from 16 residues. DNA for the CDR3: TGCGCCAGCAGCCTTGGACTGTACTCTGGGGCCAACGTCCTGACTTTC. This translates into CASSLGLYSGANVLTF.

This clone was picked up a small number of times. The chain recombines TRBV14 with TRBJ1-2; the D is unclear. CDR1 and CDR2 (germline): SGHDN, FVKESK. The CDR3 is 13 residues long. The V end lost 1 base, the J end lost 4 bases, and 7 bases lay between the germline ends. This CDR3 is CASSQGGGYGYTF. The CDR3 DNA sequence: TGTGCCAGCAGCCAAGGGGGAGGCTATGGCTACACCTTC.

The chain carries TRBV13 and TRBJ2-3, with a possible D match to TRBD1 (6 bases). Per the germline V gene, CDR1 is PRHDT and CDR2 is FYEKMQ (reference sequence). The ends were cut back, 4 bases at V and 3 bases at J, with 14 bases in the middle. This CDR3 comprises 15 residues. CDR3 loop: CASSSQGIGTDTQYF. The CDR3 region has the DNA TGTGCCAGCAGCTCGCAGGGGATCGGGACAGATACGCAGTATTTT.

J is TRBJ1-5 and V is TRBV7-9, with 7 bases matching TRBD1. Germline CDR1 SEHNR, CDR2 FQNEAQ (reference sequence). CDR3 length: 13 amino acids. J gave up 4 bases and V 6 bases, and 3 bases lay outside the gene matches. CDR3 DNA: TGTGCCAGCAGTGGACAGGCGAATCAGCCCCAGCATTTT. It encodes CASSGQANQPQHF. The variable domain in full, completed from reference TRBV7-9 and TRBJ1-5, reads DTGVSQNPRHKITKRGQNVTFRCDPISEHNRLYWYRQTLGQGPEFLTYFQNEAQLEKSRLLSDRFSAERPKGSFSTLEIQRTEQGDSAMYLCASSGQANQPQHFGDGTRLSIL.

Comment on this clone: One end of the junction fails to match germline, which may point to a read error. Distinct nucleotide sequences in the sample also encode this CDR3. The genes are TRBV7-6 and TRBJ2-7; 9 bases agree with TRBD1. This CDR3 contains 19 residues. Per the germline V gene, CDR1 is SGHVS and CDR2 is FNYEAQ. The CDR3 region has the DNA TGTGCCAGCAGCTTAGCACAGGCTAGGGGGACAGGGAGAGGCTACGAGCAATACTTC. Protein product: CASSLAQARGTGRGYEQYF.

CDR3 coding DNA: TGCAGCGTGACCCCGGGTCAAGAGACCCAGTACTTC. Its translation: CSVTPGQETQYF. V is TRBV29-1 and J is TRBJ2-5; D ambiguous. The CDR3 loop spans 12 amino acids. Germline CDR1 reads SQVTM; CDR2 reads ANQGSEA. V shed 6 bases and J shed 2 bases, with 10 bases lying between them.

The chain joins TRBV5-1 to TRBJ2-3; tentative D call: TRBD2 (6 bases). The CDR3 is 15 amino acids. Germline CDR1 reads SGHRS; CDR2 reads YFSETQ. The V end lost 4 bases, the J end lost 6 bases, and 18 bases lay between the germline ends. CDR3 sequence reads: CASSRLGGVMDTQYF. CDR3 nucleotides: TGCGCCAGCAGCCGCCTCGGCGGGGTGATGGATACGCAGTATTTT.

This clone was recorded only once. The chain employs TRBV2 and TRBJ2-2; D may be TRBD2 (5 bases). Germline values: CDR1 SNHLY, CDR2 FYNNEI. This CDR3 has 12 amino acids. Trimming pared 10 bases from V and 6 bases from J, leaving 12 bases between. CDR3 protein: CATKREAGELFF. CDR3 nucleotides: TGTGCCACCAAGAGGGAAGCCGGGGAGCTGTTTTTT.